This TCR beta chain comes out of a study of T cells expressing NK-cell markers. Study overall: The TCR beta repertoires were obtained from sorted CD3+CD56+NKG2C+, CD3+CD56+NKG2C- and CD3+CD56-NKG2C+ T cells.

This CDR3 has 15 amino acids. Germline lookup yields CDR1 SGHAT and CDR2 FQDESV (reference sequence). TCRdb re-called the 5' RACE reads and gives one entry per CDR3 protein, without DNA. This sample contains over 150,000 distinct CDR3 sequences. The sequence derives from a man aged 18 to 69 in good health. The sequenced material came from blood T cells: a sorted CD56 or NKG2C T cell subset, CD4+ or CD8+ T cells, or bulk PBMC T cells (not recorded which). This chain joins TRBV11-1 and TRBJ1-2; TCRdb names TRBD1, which stays unverified in the absence of DNA. CDR3 amino acids: CASSPGQGGLYGYTF.